The present T cell receptor (beta chain) was sequenced within a study of blood T cell repertoires in COVID-19. Germline assignment: CDR1 GTSNPN and CDR2 SVGIG (reference sequence). The CDR3 runs to 14 residues. V shed 3 bases and J 6 bases; nucleotides not matched to a gene: 4. In the original processing: Amplification of reference gene primers was used by the study to estimate nucleated cell counts. The data were produced by immunoSEQ multiplex PCR, yet TCRdb's version contains in-frame clones alone and is incomplete. Clone size and the V and J calls come from that table; the DNA yielded D and trimming. The sample has 200,000 to 300,000 clones; 75% to 90% are singletons.

Material: peripheral blood. The chain couples TRBV30 to TRBJ1-6, with 8 bases aligning to TRBD1. The sequence was collected from a man aged 40-55 years with acute or convalescent COVID-19. This chain's CDR3 is CAWSQGASNSPLHF. Here the CDR3 DNA reads TGTGCCTGGAGCCAGGGGGCTTCTAATTCACCCCTCCACTTT. Based on the CDR3 plus reference TRBV30 and TRBJ1-6, the full variable domain is SQTIHQWPATLVQPVGSPLSLECTVEGTSNPNLYWYRQAAGRGLQLLFYSVGIGQISSEVPQNLSASRPQDRQFILSSKKLLLSDSGFYLCAWSQGASNSPLHFGNGTRLTVT.